Shown below are 3 T cell receptor beta chains from a single sample sequenced in a study of neurological immune-mediated disorders. TCRdb reprocessed the 5' RACE reads via MiXCR and lists one record per CDR3 protein. In the table there are about 79,000 distinct CDR3 sequences, around 14% of which are singletons. The sample was PBMCs. These receptors came from a woman aged 50 to 60 in good health.

This clonotype is medium-sized. The chain recombines TRBV5-1 with TRBJ2-1, with D hard to call. This CDR3 has 15 amino acids. Germline CDR1 and CDR2: SGHRS and YFSETQ. The V and J ends lost 3 bases and 0 bases respectively, with 10 bases between them. The CDR3 bases are TGCGCCAGCAGCTGGGTAGTTCTCTCCTACAATGAGCAGTTCTTC. Translating it yields CASSWVVLSYNEQFF.

This clonotype was seen many times. This chain links TRBV24-1 with TRBJ2-5; tentative D call: TRBD2 (6 bases). The ends were cut back, 2 bases at V and 5 bases at J, with 20 bases in the middle. This CDR3 contains 17 residues. Germline V lookup: CDR1 KGHDR, CDR2 SFDVKD. The CDR3 region has the DNA TGTGCCACCAGTGATTACGCGGGACTCCCGCGCCGGGAGACCCAGTACTTC. Amino acid sequence: CATSDYAGLPRRETQYF.

Ten or more counts support this clonotype. This sequence joins TRBV5-1 and TRBJ2-1; TRBD2 agrees at 11 bases. This CDR3 spans 16 amino acids. Germline V lookup: CDR1 SGHRS, CDR2 YFSETQ. The J segment lost 3 bases and the V segment lost 2 bases, leaving 4 bases of the junction unmatched. CDR3 amino acids: CASSLLTSGGYNEQFF. CDR3 nucleotides: TGCGCCAGCAGCTTACTCACTAGCGGGGGCTACAATGAGCAGTTCTTC.